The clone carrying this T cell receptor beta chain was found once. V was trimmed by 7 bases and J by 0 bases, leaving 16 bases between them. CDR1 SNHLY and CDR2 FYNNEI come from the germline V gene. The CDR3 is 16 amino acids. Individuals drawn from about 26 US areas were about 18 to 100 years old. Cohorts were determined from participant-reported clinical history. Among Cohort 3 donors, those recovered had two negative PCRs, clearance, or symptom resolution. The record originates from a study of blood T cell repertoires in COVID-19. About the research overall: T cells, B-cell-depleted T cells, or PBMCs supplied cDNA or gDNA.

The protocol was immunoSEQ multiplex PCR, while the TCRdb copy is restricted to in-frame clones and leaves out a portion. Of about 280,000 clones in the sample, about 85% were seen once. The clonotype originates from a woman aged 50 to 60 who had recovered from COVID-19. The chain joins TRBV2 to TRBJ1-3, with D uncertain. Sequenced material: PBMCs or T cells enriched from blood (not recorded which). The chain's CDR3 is CASKEVSAYSGNTIYF. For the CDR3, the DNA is TGTGCCAGCAAAGAGGTCTCGGCGTACTCTGGAAACACCATATATTTT.